Included here is one TCR beta chain sequence, with context. Its antigen is undetermined. Indicated time point: week 5, during vaccination. The study gave 300 ug of mutant IDH1 20-mer peptide per vaccine dose, with topical imiquimod. The method was immunoSEQ multiplex PCR; TCRdb's version includes in-frame clones alone and lacks a portion of them. Of over 55,000 clones listed, about 87% were seen once; the top ten hold about 4.6%. The data belong to a study of a mutant IDH1 vaccine in newly diagnosed glioma. Whole-study context: Eight vaccinations went to patients in weeks 1, 3, 5, 7, 11, 15, 19, 23. Treated patients were roughly 62% male, roughly 40% female, mean age roughly 40 years. Patients' prior therapy spanned radiotherapy, temozolomide, or both; most underwent both. General study results and limits: Overall, 93.3% of patients had vaccine-induced immune responses.

The V gene end was trimmed by 7 bases and the J gene end by 2 bases; junction bases not matched to a gene: 11. From germline, CDR1 is WNHNN and CDR2 SYGVQD (reference sequence). The CDR3 extends over 17 amino acids. V gene TRBV10-1 combines with J gene TRBJ2-7, with 13 positions matching TRBD2. The input for sequencing was PBMCs, taken from a glioma patient whose treatment included an IDH1 peptide vaccine. The clonotype comes from a woman in her thirties or forties with glioma. CDR3: CASIAGLAGVGPYEQYF. DNA of the CDR3: TGCGCCAGCATCGCCGGACTAGCGGGAGTGGGCCCCTACGAGCAGTACTTC.